Sequencing of this T cell receptor beta chain was carried out in a study of cytomegalovirus exposure and HLA in healthy donors. The V and J ends lost 6 bases and 7 bases respectively, with 13 bases between them. In germline, CDR1 is MNHEY, CDR2 SMNVEV (reference sequence). The CDR3 has 13 amino acids. Healthy bone marrow donors made up the donor group. The study ran its PCR with 60 Vbeta and 13 Jbeta primers. Generated by immunoSEQ multiplex PCR, the TCRdb table keeps only in-frame clones and is missing some. The sample lists 180,000 or so clones, less than 90% occurring once. Findings of the study overall: In a later analysis, TCR beta V- and J-gene trimming showed a link to a missense DCLRE1C variant.

This clone was counted once. As yet, its antigen is unknown. The receptor was isolated from a girl between 5 and 17 years old in good health and CMV-seropositive. V and J are TRBV27 and TRBJ2-1; a weak D match, TRBD2 (7 bases). The sample comprised PBMCs. CDR3 amino acids: CASRSSGTNEQFF. Written as DNA, the CDR3 is TGTGCCAGCAGGTCCAGCGGGACAAATGAGCAGTTCTTC.